A single sample is the source of the 11 T cell receptor beta chains below, sequenced in a study of tumor-infiltrating lymphocytes in oesophageal squamous cell carcinoma (dated by TCRdb to between 2015 and 2016). Libraries were prepared through PCR. The run used an Illumina HiSeq 2000. The raw public data were reprocessed by TCRdb itself: fastp quality trimming at Q25, MiXCR clonotype calling, in-frame beta chains only. Each CDR3 protein appears once, grouped with its most common genes and DNA. Present in this sample are 9,500 to 15,000 distinct CDR3 sequences, 55% to 60% of which were seen just once. Together, the top ten hold less than 40% of the sample. The specimen sequenced was esophageal tumor tissue. All receptors come from a female donor with esophageal squamous cell carcinoma.

V gene TRBV7-2 combines with J gene TRBJ2-5; 13 bases align to TRBD2. Matching the DNA end better, TRBJ2-7 makes the J call doubtful. The germline V gene encodes CDR1 SGHTA and CDR2 FQGNSA. This CDR3 is built from 16 residues. CDR3 DNA sequence: TGTGCCAGCAGCGGAAGCGGACTAGCGGGAGCCCACGAGCAGTACTTC. Protein: CASSGSGLAGAHEQYF.

There are many counts of this clonotype. A much larger clone lies one base from this, so it may be a read error. The CDR3 sequence: CASSEPWRKNEQYF. The CDR3, as DNA: TGTGCCAGCAGTGAACCCTGGCGTAAGAATGAGCAGTACTTC. V usage is TRBV6-1 and J usage is TRBJ2-7, with D uncertain. CDR3 size: 14 residues. V was cut by 2 bases and J by 7 bases, with 15 bases left in between. CDR1 is MNHNS, CDR2 SASEGT, per germline.

The genes are TRBV28 and TRBJ1-5; maybe TRBD1 (5 bases). The CDR3 contains 14 residues. Trimming shortened V by 5 bases and J by 6 bases, and 14 bases separated the two germline ends. The V gene's germline CDR1 is MDHEN and CDR2 SYDVKM. CDR3 nucleotides: TGTGCCAGCAGTATTAGACGGGGGATTCAGCCCCAGCATTTT. As protein: CASSIRRGIQPQHF. The whole variable domain, remainder taken from reference TRBV28 and TRBJ1-5, is DVKVTQSSRYLVKRTGEKVFLECVQDMDHENMFWYRQDPGLGLRLIYFSYDVKMKEKGDIPEGYSVSREKKERFSLILESASTNQTSMYLCASSIRRGIQPQHFGDGTRLSIL.

V usage is TRBV7-2 and J usage is TRBJ2-1, with 12 bases fitting TRBD2. This CDR3 region has 15 residues. Germline lookup yields CDR1 SGHTA and CDR2 FQGNSA. J was trimmed by 7 bases and V by 5 bases; bases with no gene match: 6. The DNA of the CDR3 is TGTGCCAGCAGCGCCGCACTAGCGGGAGGTAATGAGCAGTTCTTC. This codes for CASSAALAGGNEQFF.

The chain carries TRBV7-2 and TRBJ2-3, with D maybe TRBD1 (8 bases). The DNA end is more similar to TRBJ2-5, so the J call may be wrong. There are 15 residues in the CDR3. Germline loops: CDR1 SGHTA, CDR2 FQGNSA. The CDR3 spells CASSLVHRGGETQYF. CDR3 in DNA: TGTGCCAGCAGCTTAGTTCACAGGGGGGGAGAGACCCAGTACTTC.

This chain links TRBV6-8 with TRBJ2-1, with 11 bases identical to TRBD2. This CDR3 comprises 15 residues. CDR1 and CDR2 from the germline V gene are MNHGY and SAAAGT. The J segment lost 5 bases and the V segment lost 4 bases, leaving 4 bases of the junction unmatched. The CDR3 DNA reads as TGTGCCAGCAGTTTTAGCGGGAGGGCTAACAATGAGCAGTTCTTC. Amino acid sequence: CASSFSGRANNEQFF.

The rearrangement links TRBV4-1 to TRBJ2-4; D remains ambiguous. The V end lost 0 bases, the J end lost 13 bases, and 10 bases lay between the germline ends. This CDR3 region has 12 residues. The germline V gene has CDR1 MGHRA and CDR2 YSYEKL. This chain's CDR3 is CASSQESSEQYF. As DNA, the CDR3 is TGCGCCAGCAGCCAAGAGTCGAGTGAGCAGTACTTC.

Details on this clonotype: This sequence may be a read error, since a much larger clone differs from it by one base. The chain combines TRBV18 with TRBJ1-1; 10 nucleotides match TRBD1. V gave up 3 bases and J gave up 3 bases; unmatched junction bases: 13. The CDR3 totals 18 residues. The germline V gene encodes CDR1 KGHSH and CDR2 LQKENI. Written as DNA, the CDR3 is TGTGCCAGCTCACCGAGGGTGGGGGACAGGGGCCTTGACACTGAAGCTTTCTTT. Translation: CASSPRVGDRGLDTEAFF.

This clonotype was picked up one time. The chain employs TRBV6-1 and TRBJ2-3, with D perhaps TRBD2 (5 bases). Looked up from germline, CDR1 is MNHNS and CDR2 is SASEGT. CDR3 length: 14 amino acids. With 9 bases removed from V and 11 bases from J, the gap between germline ends came to 24 bases. CDR3 residues: CARIKPGYSYEQYF. CDR3 DNA sequence: TGTGCCAGAATTAAACCGGGATACTCCTACGAGCAGTATTTT.

This clonotype was observed many times. The chain employs TRBV2 and TRBJ2-1; D is unresolved. Between the trimmed V and J ends, which lost 7 bases and 10 bases, there was a span of 8 bases. Germline V gene sequence: CDR1 SNHLY, CDR2 FYNNEI. The length of the CDR3 is 10 residues. The CDR3, as DNA: TGTGCCAGCACGGAGCTAGAGCAGTTCTTC. Translated: CASTELEQFF.

Concerning this clonotype: A read error may explain this, as a much larger clone is one base away. The V and J genes are TRBV7-2 and TRBJ2-5; TRBD2 agrees at 7 bases. V shed 2 bases and J 11 bases; nucleotides not matched to a gene: 17. The V gene's germline CDR1 is SGHTA and CDR2 FQGNSA. This CDR3 has 16 amino acids. DNA of the CDR3: TGTGCCAGCAGCTTACCGCGAGTGGTGGGGGGGAATGAGCAGTACTTC. Amino acids: CASSLPRVVGGNEQYF.